This entry features one T cell receptor (beta chain) sequence. Its antigen is not identified. The data are from a study of cytomegalovirus exposure and HLA in healthy donors. PCR employed 60 Vbeta and 13 Jbeta primers. Assay used: immunoSEQ multiplex PCR; TCRdb lists only in-frame clones, some missing. Of some 150,000 clones in the sample, 75% to 85% were seen once. Germline V gene lookup returns CDR1 MGHRA and CDR2 YSYEKL. This CDR3 comprises 16 residues. Unmatched junction bases numbered 11, after V lost 1 base and J lost 6 bases. Findings of the study overall: Reported findings show TCR beta sequences accurately forecast HLA-A and HLA-B alleles in most subjects. A later analysis reportedly identified an Asian-associated ancestry cluster as carrying fewer N-insertions than the roughly 670-donor mean. Prior analysis indicated that the majority of TCR beta V segments exhibited productivity approximately 90% or approximately 30% of the time.

The TCR comes from a woman aged 40-49 years in good health and CMV-seronegative. The specimen sequenced was PBMCs. The chain uses TRBV4-1 and TRBJ2-7, with 8 bases aligning to TRBD2. The CDR3 nucleotides are TGCGCCAGCAGCCAAGGGCGGACTAGCCTTATCTCCGAGCAGTACTTC. Translated: CASSQGRTSLISEQYF.